The 14 T cell receptor beta chains below were found in one sample sequenced in a study of blood T cell repertoires in COVID-19. Data came from immunoSEQ multiplex PCR; TCRdb stores just in-frame clones and leaves some out. In the table there are around 120,000 clones, around 83% of which are singletons. The sequenced sample consisted of peripheral blood. Source of these receptors: a man older than 75 with active or convalescent COVID-19.

The chain joins TRBV2 to TRBJ1-2; D unresolved. Deletions cut 5 bases from V and 2 bases from J, with 6 bases between. The CDR3 runs to 12 residues. Germline CDR1 SNHLY, CDR2 FYNNEI. The CDR3 DNA is TGTGCCAGCAGTCTACTGAACTATGGCTACACCTTC. Protein product: CASSLLNYGYTF.

A single count supports this clone. The rearrangement links TRBV29-1 to TRBJ1-1; no firm D call. This CDR3 comprises 11 residues. CDR1 is SQVTM and CDR2 is ANQGSEA in the germline V gene. The V gene lost 6 bases and the J gene lost 4 bases, with 9 bases spanning the gap. The CDR3 reads CSVGAATEAFF. The CDR3 nucleotides read TGCAGCGTCGGCGCGGCCACTGAAGCTTTCTTT.

The genes are TRBV19 and TRBJ1-1, with TRBD1 as a possible D gene (6 bases). This CDR3 contains 14 residues. Germline assignment: CDR1 LNHDA and CDR2 SQIVND (reference sequence). Trimming pared 5 bases from V and 4 bases from J, leaving 14 bases between. The CDR3 sequence: CASSFTGSVTEAFF. For the CDR3, the DNA is TGTGCCAGTAGTTTTACAGGGTCGGTCACTGAAGCTTTCTTT. Using reference TRBV19 and TRBJ1-1 for the parts outside the CDR3, the full variable domain is DGGITQSPKYLFRKEGQNVTLSCEQNLNHDAMYWYRQDPGQGLRLIYYSQIVNDFQKGDIAEGYSVSREKKESFPLTVTSAQKNPTAFYLCASSFTGSVTEAFFGQGTRLTVV.

J is TRBJ2-2 and V is TRBV24-1, with a weak D call TRBD1 (6 bases). The CDR3 spans 15 residues. Germline assignment: CDR1 KGHDR and CDR2 SFDVKD. V shed 5 bases and J shed 3 bases, with 12 bases lying between them. The DNA for the CDR3 is TGTGCCACCAGTGCCAGGGGTATGGACACCGGGGAGCTGTTTTTT. This sequence encodes CATSARGMDTGELFF.

This clone was seen only once. The chain recombines TRBV7-2 with TRBJ2-3, with D maybe TRBD2 (6 bases). This CDR3 comprises 16 residues. V was clipped by 4 bases and J by 6 bases, with 20 bases between them. The germline V gene has CDR1 SGHTA and CDR2 FQGNSA. This chain's CDR3 is CASSWGGASTRDTQYF. The DNA of the CDR3 is TGTGCCAGCAGCTGGGGAGGTGCTAGCACCCGGGATACGCAGTATTTT. Supplemented by reference TRBV7-2 and TRBJ2-3, the full variable domain reads GAGVSQSPSNKVTEKGKDVELRCDPISGHTALYWYRQSLGQGLEFLIYFQGNSAPDKSGLPSDRFSAERTGGSVSTLTIQRTQQEDSAVYLCASSWGGASTRDTQYFGPGTRLTVL.

The CDR3 loop is CASSGTTGEVEKLFF. CDR3 nucleotide sequence: TGTGCCAGTAGTGGGACGACAGGGGAAGTAGAAAAACTGTTTTTT. This chain connects TRBV19 to TRBJ1-4, with TRBD1 identical over 8 bases. The V gene's germline CDR1 is LNHDA and CDR2 SQIVND (reference sequence). The CDR3 extends over 15 amino acids. Trimming cost V 5 bases and J 8 bases; bases outside gene matches: 10.

J is TRBJ2-3 and V is TRBV7-3; TRBD2 matches at 11 bases. The CDR3 is 16 residues long. From germline, CDR1 is SGHTA and CDR2 FQGTGA. The trim removed 5 bases at V and 5 bases at J, leaving 9 bases unmatched. As DNA, the CDR3 is TGTGCCAGCAGCCCAATAGCGGGGGGGCATAAAGATACGCAGTATTTT. It encodes CASSPIAGGHKDTQYF.

The gene calls are TRBV10-3 and TRBJ2-6; 8 nucleotides match TRBD1. The CDR3 has 15 residues. CDR1 is ENHRY and CDR2 is SYGVKD in the germline V gene. J was trimmed by 0 bases and V by 10 bases; bases with no gene match: 5. CDR3 sequence: CASRGPASGANVLTF. CDR3 sequence (DNA): TGTGCCAGCAGGGGGCCCGCCTCTGGGGCCAACGTCCTGACTTTC.

The CDR3 DNA reads TGTGCCAGCAGCGCTGGGGCTAGCGGGGGGACCTACAATGAGCAGTTCTTC. It specifies CASSAGASGGTYNEQFF. V gene TRBV7-2 combines with J gene TRBJ2-1; 11 bases align to TRBD2. The CDR3 is 17 amino acids. V dropped 5 bases and J dropped 2; count of bases not matched to a gene: 8. CDR1 is SGHTA and CDR2 is FQGNSA in the germline V gene.

The chain recombines TRBV5-8 with TRBJ1-2; D is perhaps TRBD1 (6 bases). Trimming pared 4 bases from V and 4 bases from J, leaving 17 bases between. The CDR3 loop spans 15 amino acids. Germline CDR1 reads SGHTS; CDR2 reads YDEGEE. Written as DNA, the CDR3 is TGTGCCAGCAGCCCGTGGGTTGGGGGCAGCTATGGCTACACCTTC. It codes for CASSPWVGGSYGYTF.

This clone showed up just once. The chain combines TRBV3-1 (or the pseudogene TRBV3-2) with TRBJ2-3, with D unresolved. The CDR3 spans 12 residues. Trimming removed 1 base at V and 13 bases at J, with 12 bases between. Germline V gives CDR1 LGHDT, CDR2 YNNKEL (reference sequence). The CDR3 loop reads CASSQAWAPKYF. The CDR3 DNA is TGTGCCAGCAGCCAAGCTTGGGCTCCCAAGTATTTT.

The count of this clone is one. The chain employs TRBV19 and TRBJ2-4; D is perhaps TRBD1 (5 bases). The length of the CDR3 is 14 residues. Germline CDR1 is LNHDA and CDR2 is SQIVND (reference sequence). Deletions cut 3 bases from V and 7 bases from J, with 13 bases between. The CDR3 sequence is CASSILLGRNIQYF. For the CDR3, the DNA is TGTGCCAGTAGTATCTTGTTGGGGCGGAACATTCAGTACTTC. The variable domain in full, with the rest retrieved from reference TRBV19 and TRBJ2-4, is DGGITQSPKYLFRKEGQNVTLSCEQNLNHDAMYWYRQDPGQGLRLIYYSQIVNDFQKGDIAEGYSVSREKKESFPLTVTSAQKNPTAFYLCASSILLGRNIQYFGAGTRLSVL.

The rearrangement links TRBV19 to TRBJ2-7, with 9 bases fitting TRBD2. Germline CDR1 LNHDA, CDR2 SQIVND (reference sequence). The CDR3 is 16 residues long. Trimming at V came to 0 bases and at J to 1 base, leaving 4 bases not matched to a gene. The CDR3 protein is CASSIEASGESYEQYF. CDR3 nucleotide sequence: TGTGCCAGTAGTATAGAGGCTAGCGGGGAGTCCTACGAGCAGTACTTC. Full variable domain (remainder filled in from reference TRBV19 and TRBJ2-7): DGGITQSPKYLFRKEGQNVTLSCEQNLNHDAMYWYRQDPGQGLRLIYYSQIVNDFQKGDIAEGYSVSREKKESFPLTVTSAQKNPTAFYLCASSIEASGESYEQYFGPGTRLTVT.

This clone appeared once. The chain uses TRBV7-8 and TRBJ1-5; the D is unclear. CDR3 size: 14 residues. CDR1 is SGHVS, CDR2 FQNEAQ, per germline. V lost 3 bases to trimming and J lost 9 bases, with 15 bases between them. This CDR3 reads CASSFQRGGSPQHF. The CDR3 DNA reads as TGTGCCAGCAGCTTCCAGCGTGGTGGTTCGCCCCAGCATTTT.